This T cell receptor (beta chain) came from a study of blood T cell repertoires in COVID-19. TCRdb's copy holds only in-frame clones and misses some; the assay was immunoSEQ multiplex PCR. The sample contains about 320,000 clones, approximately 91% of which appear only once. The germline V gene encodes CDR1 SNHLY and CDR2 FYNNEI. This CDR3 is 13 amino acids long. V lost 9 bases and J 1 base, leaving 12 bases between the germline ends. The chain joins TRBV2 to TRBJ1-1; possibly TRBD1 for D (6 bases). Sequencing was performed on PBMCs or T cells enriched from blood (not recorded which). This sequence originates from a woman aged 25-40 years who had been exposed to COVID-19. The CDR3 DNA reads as TGTGCCAGTACCTACAGGGAGAACACTGAAGCTTTCTTT. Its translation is CASTYRENTEAFF.